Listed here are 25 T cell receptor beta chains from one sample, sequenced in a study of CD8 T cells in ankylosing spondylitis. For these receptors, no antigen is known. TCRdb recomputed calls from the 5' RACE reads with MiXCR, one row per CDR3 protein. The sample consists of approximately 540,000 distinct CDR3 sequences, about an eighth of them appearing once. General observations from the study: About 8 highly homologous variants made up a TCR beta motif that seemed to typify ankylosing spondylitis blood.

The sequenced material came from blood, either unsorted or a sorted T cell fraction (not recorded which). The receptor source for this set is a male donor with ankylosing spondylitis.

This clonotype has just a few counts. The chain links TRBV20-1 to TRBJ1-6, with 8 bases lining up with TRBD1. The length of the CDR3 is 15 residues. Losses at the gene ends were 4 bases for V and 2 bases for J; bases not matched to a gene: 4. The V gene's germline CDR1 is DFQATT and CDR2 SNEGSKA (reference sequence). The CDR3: CSAKDRATYNSPLHF. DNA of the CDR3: TGCAGTGCTAAGGACAGGGCTACCTATAATTCACCCCTCCACTTT.

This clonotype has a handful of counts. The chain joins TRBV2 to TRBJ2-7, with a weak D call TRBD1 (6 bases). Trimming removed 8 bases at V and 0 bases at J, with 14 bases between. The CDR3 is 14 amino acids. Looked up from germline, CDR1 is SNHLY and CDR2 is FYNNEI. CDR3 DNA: TGTGCCAGCCTGAGGGACACCGGCTCCTACGAGCAGTACTTC. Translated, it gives CASLRDTGSYEQYF.

The CDR3 nucleotides are TGTGCCAGCAGCCGGCCCGTTCCAGATACGCAGTATTTT. Translating it yields CASSRPVPDTQYF. This rearrangement joins TRBV14 to TRBJ2-3; no clear D. Germline V gives CDR1 SGHDN, CDR2 FVKESK. V was cut by 4 bases and J by 4 bases, with 9 bases left in between. The CDR3 consists of 13 residues.

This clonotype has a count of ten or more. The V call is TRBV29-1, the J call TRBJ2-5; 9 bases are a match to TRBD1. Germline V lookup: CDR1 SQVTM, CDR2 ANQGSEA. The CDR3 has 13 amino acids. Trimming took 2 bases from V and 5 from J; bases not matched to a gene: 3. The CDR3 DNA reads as TGCAGCGTTGAAACAGGGGGCTGGGAGACCCAGTACTTC. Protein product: CSVETGGWETQYF.

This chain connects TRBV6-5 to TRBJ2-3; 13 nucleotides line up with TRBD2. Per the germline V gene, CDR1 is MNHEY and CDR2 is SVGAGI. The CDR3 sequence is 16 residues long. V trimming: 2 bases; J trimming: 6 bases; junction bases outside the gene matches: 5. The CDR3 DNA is TGTGCCAGCAGTTACCCGCGGACTAGCGGGAGTGATACGCAGTATTTT. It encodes CASSYPRTSGSDTQYF.

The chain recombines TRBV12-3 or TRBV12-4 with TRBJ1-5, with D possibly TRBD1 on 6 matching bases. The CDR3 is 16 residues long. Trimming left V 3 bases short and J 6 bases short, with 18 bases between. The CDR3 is CASSFFQGMSGQPQHF. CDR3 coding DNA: TGTGCCAGCAGTTTTTTCCAGGGGATGAGCGGTCAGCCCCAGCATTTT.

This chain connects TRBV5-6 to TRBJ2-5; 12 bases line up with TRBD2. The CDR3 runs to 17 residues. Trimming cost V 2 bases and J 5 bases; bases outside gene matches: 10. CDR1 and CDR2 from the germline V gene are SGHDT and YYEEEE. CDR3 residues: CASSFGLAGLGRETQYF. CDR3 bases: TGTGCCAGCAGCTTCGGACTAGCGGGATTAGGGAGGGAGACCCAGTACTTC.

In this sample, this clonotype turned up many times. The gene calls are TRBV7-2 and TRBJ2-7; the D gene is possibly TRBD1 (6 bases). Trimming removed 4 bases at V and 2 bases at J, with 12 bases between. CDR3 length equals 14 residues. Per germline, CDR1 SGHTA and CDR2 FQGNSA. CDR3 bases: TGTGCCAGCAGCTCACCGGGACAAACCTACGAGCAGTACTTC. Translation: CASSSPGQTYEQYF.

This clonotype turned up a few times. The CDR3 nucleotides read TGCAGTGCTAGAGGGGGGACTAAAGAGCAGTTCTTC. It is translated as CSARGGTKEQFF. This sequence joins TRBV20-1 and TRBJ2-1, with 7 bases lining up with TRBD2. With V trimmed by 1 base and J by 10 bases, 4 bases remained unmatched. Germline loops: CDR1 DFQATT, CDR2 SNEGSKA (reference sequence). This CDR3 has 12 amino acids.

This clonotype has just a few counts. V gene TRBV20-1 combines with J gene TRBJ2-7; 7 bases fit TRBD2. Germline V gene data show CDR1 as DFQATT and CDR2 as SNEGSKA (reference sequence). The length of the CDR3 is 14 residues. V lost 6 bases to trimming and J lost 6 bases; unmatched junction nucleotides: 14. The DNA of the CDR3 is TGCAGTGCCAGACTCGCGGGAGCGCTCTCCGAGCAGTACTTC. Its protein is CSARLAGALSEQYF.

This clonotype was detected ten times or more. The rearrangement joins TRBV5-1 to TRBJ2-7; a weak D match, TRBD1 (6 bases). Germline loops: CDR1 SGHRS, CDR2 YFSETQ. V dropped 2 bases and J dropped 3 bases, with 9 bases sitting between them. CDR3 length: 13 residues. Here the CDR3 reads CASSFGQNYEQYF. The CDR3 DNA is TGCGCCAGCAGCTTCGGACAGAACTACGAGCAGTACTTC.

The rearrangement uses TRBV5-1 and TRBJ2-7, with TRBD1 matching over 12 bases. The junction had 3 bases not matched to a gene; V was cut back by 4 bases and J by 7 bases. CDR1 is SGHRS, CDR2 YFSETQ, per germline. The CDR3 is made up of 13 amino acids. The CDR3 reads CASSRDRGREQYV. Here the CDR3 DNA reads TGCGCCAGCAGCCGGGACAGGGGGCGAGAGCAGTACGTC.

This CDR3 reads CSVEVATPGYEQYF. CDR3 nucleotide sequence: TGCAGCGTTGAAGTTGCCACCCCTGGCTACGAGCAGTACTTC. This sequence joins TRBV29-1 and TRBJ2-7; D gene ambiguous. The CDR3 is made up of 14 amino acids. Germline-derived CDR1 and CDR2 are SQVTM and ANQGSEA. V was pared by 1 base and J by 3 bases, with 13 bases between.

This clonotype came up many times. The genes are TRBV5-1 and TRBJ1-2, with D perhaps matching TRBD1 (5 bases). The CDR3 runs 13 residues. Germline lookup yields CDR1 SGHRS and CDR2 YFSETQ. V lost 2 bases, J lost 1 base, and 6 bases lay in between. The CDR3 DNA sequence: TGCGCCAGCAGCTTTGACAGTAACTATGGCTACACCTTC. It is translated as CASSFDSNYGYTF.

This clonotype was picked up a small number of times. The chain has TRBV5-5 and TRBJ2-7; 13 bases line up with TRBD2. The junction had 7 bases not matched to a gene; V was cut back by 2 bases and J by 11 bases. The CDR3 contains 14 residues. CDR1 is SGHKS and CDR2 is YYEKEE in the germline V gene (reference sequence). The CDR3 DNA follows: TGTGCCAGCAGCTTAGGGACTAGCGGGATCGTCAAGTACTTC. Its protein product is CASSLGTSGIVKYF.

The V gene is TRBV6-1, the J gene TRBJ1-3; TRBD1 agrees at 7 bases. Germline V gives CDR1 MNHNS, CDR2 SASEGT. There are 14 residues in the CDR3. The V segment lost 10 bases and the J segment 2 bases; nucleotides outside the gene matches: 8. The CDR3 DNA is TGTGCCACCCGGACAGGCGGGCCTGGAAACACCATATATTTT. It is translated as CATRTGGPGNTIYF.

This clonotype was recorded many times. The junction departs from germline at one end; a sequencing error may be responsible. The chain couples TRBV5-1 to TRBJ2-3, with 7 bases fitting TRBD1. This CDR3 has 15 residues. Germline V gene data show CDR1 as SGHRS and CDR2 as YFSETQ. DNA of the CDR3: TGCGCCAGCAGCTTGGACACCCGACAGGGCTGGGACCAGCGTTTT. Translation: CASSLDTRQGWDQRF.

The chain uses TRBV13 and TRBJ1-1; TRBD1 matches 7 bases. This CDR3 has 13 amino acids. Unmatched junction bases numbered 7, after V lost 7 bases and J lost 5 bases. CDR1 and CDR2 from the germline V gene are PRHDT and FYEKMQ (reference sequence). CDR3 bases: TGTGCCAGCACCCAGGGGGGAAAGACTGAAGCTTTCTTT. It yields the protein CASTQGGKTEAFF.

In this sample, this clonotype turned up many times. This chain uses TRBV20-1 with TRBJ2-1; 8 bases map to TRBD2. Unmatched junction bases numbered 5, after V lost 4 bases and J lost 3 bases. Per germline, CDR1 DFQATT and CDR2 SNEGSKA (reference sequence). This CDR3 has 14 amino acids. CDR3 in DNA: TGCAGTGCTATTAGCGGGATGGGCTACAATGAGCAGTTCTTC. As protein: CSAISGMGYNEQFF.

The CDR3 nucleotides read TGCGCCAGCAGCGGGGGGACAGCTAACTATGGCTACACCTTC. This codes for CASSGGTANYGYTF. The J gene is TRBJ1-2, the V gene TRBV5-1, with 7 nucleotides matching TRBD1. CDR1 and CDR2 from the germline V gene are SGHRS and YFSETQ. After removal of 4 bases from V and 0 bases from J, the junction contained 3 bases not matched to a gene. The CDR3 runs 14 residues.

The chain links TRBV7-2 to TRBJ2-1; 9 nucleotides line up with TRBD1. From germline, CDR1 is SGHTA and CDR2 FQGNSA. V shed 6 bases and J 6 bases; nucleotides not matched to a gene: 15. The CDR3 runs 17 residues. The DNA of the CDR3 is TGTGCCAGCAGTCTCAATGCCGGGACAGGGTTCAGCAATGAGCAGTTCTTC. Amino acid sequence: CASSLNAGTGFSNEQFF.

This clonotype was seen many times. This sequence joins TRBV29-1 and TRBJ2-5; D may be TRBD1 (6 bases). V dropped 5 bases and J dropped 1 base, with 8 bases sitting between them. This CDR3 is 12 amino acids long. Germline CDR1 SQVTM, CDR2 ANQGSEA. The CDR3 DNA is TGCAGCGTTTGGGACATCCAAGAGACCCAGTACTTC. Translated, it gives CSVWDIQETQYF. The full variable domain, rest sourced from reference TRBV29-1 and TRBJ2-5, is SAVISQKPSRDICQRGTSLTIQCQVDSQVTMMFWYRQQPGQSLTLIATANQGSEATYESGFVIDKFPISRPNLTFSTLTVSNMSPEDSSIYLCSVWDIQETQYFGPGTRLLVL.

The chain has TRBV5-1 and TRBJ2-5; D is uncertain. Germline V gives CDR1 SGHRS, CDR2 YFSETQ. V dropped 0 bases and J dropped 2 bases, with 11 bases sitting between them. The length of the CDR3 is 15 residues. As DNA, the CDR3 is TGCGCCAGCAGCTTGGGCAGGACCCAACAAGAGACCCAGTACTTC. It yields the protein CASSLGRTQQETQYF.

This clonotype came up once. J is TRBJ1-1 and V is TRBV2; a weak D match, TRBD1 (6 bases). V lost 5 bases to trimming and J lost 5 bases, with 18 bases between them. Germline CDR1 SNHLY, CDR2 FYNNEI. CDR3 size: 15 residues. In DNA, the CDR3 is TGTGCCAGCAGTTCCTACCGGGACACTGGGACTGAAGCTTTCTTT. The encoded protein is CASSSYRDTGTEAFF.

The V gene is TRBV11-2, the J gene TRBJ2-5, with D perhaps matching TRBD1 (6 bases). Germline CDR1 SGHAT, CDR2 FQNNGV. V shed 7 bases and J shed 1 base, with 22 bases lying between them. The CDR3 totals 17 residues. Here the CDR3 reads CASTFTWGHLLQETQYF. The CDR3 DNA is TGTGCCAGCACCTTCACATGGGGACACCTACTCCAAGAGACCCAGTACTTC.